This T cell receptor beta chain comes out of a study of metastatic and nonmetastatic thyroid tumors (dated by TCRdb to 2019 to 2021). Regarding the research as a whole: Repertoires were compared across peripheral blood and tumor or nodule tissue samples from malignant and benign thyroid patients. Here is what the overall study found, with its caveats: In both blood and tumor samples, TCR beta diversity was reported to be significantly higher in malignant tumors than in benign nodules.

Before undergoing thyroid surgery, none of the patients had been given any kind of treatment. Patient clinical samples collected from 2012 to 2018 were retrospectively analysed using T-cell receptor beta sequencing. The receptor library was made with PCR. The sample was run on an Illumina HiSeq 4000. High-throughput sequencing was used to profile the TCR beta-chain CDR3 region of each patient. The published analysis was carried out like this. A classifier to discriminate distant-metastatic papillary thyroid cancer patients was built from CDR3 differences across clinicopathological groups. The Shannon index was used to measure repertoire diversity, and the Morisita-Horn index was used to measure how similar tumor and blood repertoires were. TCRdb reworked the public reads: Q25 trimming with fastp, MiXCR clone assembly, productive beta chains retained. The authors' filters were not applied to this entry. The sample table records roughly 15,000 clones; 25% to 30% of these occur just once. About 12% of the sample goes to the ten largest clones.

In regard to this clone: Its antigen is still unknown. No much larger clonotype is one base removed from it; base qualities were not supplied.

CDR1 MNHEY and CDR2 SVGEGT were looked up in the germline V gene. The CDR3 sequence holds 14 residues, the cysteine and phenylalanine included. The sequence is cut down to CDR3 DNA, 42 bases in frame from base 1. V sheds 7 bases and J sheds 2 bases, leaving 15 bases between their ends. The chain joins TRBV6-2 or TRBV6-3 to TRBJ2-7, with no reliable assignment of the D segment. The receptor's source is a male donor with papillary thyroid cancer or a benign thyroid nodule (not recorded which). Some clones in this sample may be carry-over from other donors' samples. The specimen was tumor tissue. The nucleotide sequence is TGTGCCAGCACCCAAAATGGCGGCGCCTACGAGCAGTACTTC. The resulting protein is CASTQNGGAYEQYF.